What follows are 32 T cell receptor beta chains derived from one specimen sequenced in a study of beta chain features in type 1 diabetes. Study observations and caveats: All four CD4+ subsets from Type 1 diabetes patients carried moderately but significantly shorter TCRB CDR3s.

Their cognate antigens are unknown. Expressed TCRB transcripts were sequenced because the entire RNA isolate underwent reverse transcription. Libraries were prepared by immunoSEQ multiplex PCR; TCRdb keeps only in-frame clonotypes and omits some of them. The sample has about 120,000 clones, 15% to 20% seen once. The material sequenced was central memory CD4+ T cells from blood. The receptors originated from a man aged 25 to 40 with type 1 diabetes.

This clone was detected only a few times. V is TRBV29-1 and J is TRBJ2-3, with D possibly matching TRBD1 (5 bases). CDR3 size: 13 residues. Trimming cost V 6 bases and J 4 bases, with 14 bases left between them. Germline CDR1 SQVTM, CDR2 ANQGSEA. For the CDR3, the DNA is TGCAGCGTCCAGGGTAGTGGCCCAGATACGCAGTATTTT. It is translated as CSVQGSGPDTQYF.

The chain links TRBV4-1 to TRBJ2-1; the D gene is possibly TRBD1 (5 bases). Trimming took 0 bases from V and 3 from J, leaving 12 bases between them. Germline CDR1 is MGHRA and CDR2 is YSYEKL. This CDR3 is 16 amino acids long. Written as DNA, the CDR3 is TGCGCCAGCAGCCAAGATCTGGCAGGGTTCTACAATGAGCAGTTCTTC. Protein product: CASSQDLAGFYNEQFF.

A few counts support this clone. The J gene is TRBJ2-1, the V gene TRBV5-1; 10 bases align to TRBD1. CDR3 length equals 14 residues. With V trimmed by 4 bases and J by 8 bases, 6 bases remained unmatched. CDR1 SGHRS and CDR2 YFSETQ come from the germline V gene. In nucleotides, the CDR3 is TGCGCCAGCAGCATCGGACAGGGGGAGCATGAGCAGTTCTTC. It yields the protein CASSIGQGEHEQFF.

Details on this clone: Other DNA sequences in the same sample also yield this CDR3. This sequence joins TRBV4-3 and TRBJ1-5; D is uncertain. Trimming removed 3 bases from V and 1 base from J, with 10 bases in between. The CDR3 runs 15 residues. Germline V lookup: CDR1 LGHNA, CDR2 YSLEER. DNA of the CDR3: TGCGCCAGCAGCCAGGGAACGGGGAGCAATCAGCCCCAGCATTTT. This encodes CASSQGTGSNQPQHF.

In the case of this clone: Possible read error: a much larger clone is one base away. The gene calls are TRBV5-1 and TRBJ2-5; the D is unclear. Trimming cost V 3 bases and J 4 bases, with 13 bases left between them. Germline CDR1 and CDR2: SGHRS and YFSETQ. The CDR3 contains 14 residues. CDR3 nucleotides: TGCGCCAGCAGCTGGCCCTTGTCTAGAGAGACCCAGTACTTC. This gives the protein CASSWPLSRETQYF.

The chain combines TRBV7-9 with TRBJ2-7; maybe TRBD2 (5 bases). Germline loops: CDR1 SEHNR, CDR2 FQNEAQ (reference sequence). This CDR3 contains 14 residues. The ends were cut back, 6 bases at V and 7 bases at J, with 19 bases in the middle. The CDR3 bases are TGTGCCAGCAGTTCCCATTTGAGGGTGCAGGAGCAGTACTTC. It codes for CASSSHLRVQEQYF.

This clone has just a few counts. This chain connects TRBV19 to TRBJ2-1; D not resolved. This CDR3 has 15 residues. Trimming removed 5 bases from V and 0 bases from J, with 11 bases in between. Germline V lookup: CDR1 LNHDA, CDR2 SQIVND (reference sequence). The CDR3 DNA reads TGTGCCAGTAGTTTAATCACGAGCTCCTACAATGAGCAGTTCTTC. Translating it yields CASSLITSSYNEQFF.

This clone was recorded many times. This rearrangement joins TRBV14 to TRBJ1-2, with D hard to call. This CDR3 is built from 13 residues. Germline CDR1 is SGHDN and CDR2 is FVKESK. Trimming left V 0 bases short and J 5 bases short, with 7 bases between. The CDR3 here is CASSQDPLYGYTF. The DNA of the CDR3 is TGTGCCAGCAGCCAAGATCCCCTATATGGCTACACCTTC.

This clone appeared a few times. The CDR3 sequence: CASSPWGIDSNQPQHF. The CDR3 bases are TGTGCCAGCAGCCCCTGGGGAATTGATAGCAATCAGCCCCAGCATTTT. V and J are TRBV7-2 and TRBJ1-5; D unclear. Per the germline V gene, CDR1 is SGHTA and CDR2 is FQGNSA. Trimming removed 5 bases from V and 0 bases from J, with 14 bases in between. The CDR3 runs 16 residues.

In its sample, this clone was seen a few times. This sequence joins TRBV4-2 and TRBJ1-1, with D maybe TRBD1 (5 bases). This CDR3 spans 17 amino acids. With 0 bases removed from V and 6 bases from J, the gap between germline ends came to 20 bases. CDR1 and CDR2 (germline): LGHNA, YNFKEQ. This chain's CDR3 is CASSQEKSGGLSAEAFF. CDR3 nucleotides: TGTGCCAGCAGCCAAGAAAAATCCGGGGGATTAAGCGCTGAAGCTTTCTTT.

The chain recombines TRBV7-2 with TRBJ2-7; D gene ambiguous. V lost 2 bases and J lost 5, with 10 bases in between. Germline V gene data show CDR1 as SGHTA and CDR2 as FQGNSA. CDR3 length equals 13 residues. This chain's CDR3 is CASSLFTLNEQYF. The DNA of the CDR3 is TGTGCCAGCAGCTTATTCACCTTGAACGAGCAGTACTTC.

The V and J genes are TRBV4-3 and TRBJ2-5; D is perhaps TRBD1 (5 bases). Trimming stripped 0 bases from V and 2 bases from J, with 7 bases between. Germline V gene sequence: CDR1 LGHNA, CDR2 YSLEER. The CDR3 contains 14 residues. The CDR3 bases are TGCGCCAGCAGCCAAGATGGGGCGCAAGAGACCCAGTACTTC. This gives the protein CASSQDGAQETQYF.

The rearrangement uses TRBV19 and TRBJ1-5; D call uncertain. In germline, CDR1 is LNHDA, CDR2 SQIVND (reference sequence). Trimming cost V 9 bases and J 0 bases, with 12 bases left between them. This CDR3 region has 14 residues. CDR3 nucleotide sequence: TGTGCCAGCTCTTTTGGCTATAGCAATCAGCCCCAGCATTTT. Protein: CASSFGYSNQPQHF.

The chain employs TRBV29-1 and TRBJ1-5, with no clear D. The CDR3 covers 12 residues. V lost 7 bases and J lost 3, with 10 bases in between. In germline, CDR1 is SQVTM, CDR2 ANQGSEA. CDR3 protein: CSGGGDNQPQHF. In DNA, the CDR3 is TGCAGCGGTGGTGGGGACAATCAGCCCCAGCATTTT.

This clone came up a few times. This chain joins TRBV6-6 and TRBJ2-1, with 12 positions matching TRBD2. The trim removed 6 bases at V and 6 bases at J, leaving 6 bases unmatched. This CDR3 region has 15 residues. CDR1 and CDR2 (germline): MNHNY, SVGAGI (reference sequence). The CDR3 region has the DNA TGTGCCAGCAGACCTAGCGGGGGGGCCGGCAATGAGCAGTTCTTC. This gives the protein CASRPSGGAGNEQFF.

This clone occurred a few times. The rearrangement joins TRBV29-1 to TRBJ1-1, with D possibly being TRBD1 (6 bases). CDR3 size: 14 residues. V shed 6 bases and J shed 5 bases, with 19 bases lying between them. Germline assignment: CDR1 SQVTM and CDR2 ANQGSEA. The CDR3 loop is CSVGPSGEGTEAFF. DNA for the CDR3: TGCAGCGTCGGTCCCTCAGGGGAGGGTACTGAAGCTTTCTTT.

The chain is built from TRBV5-6 and TRBJ1-5; D is unclear. CDR1 and CDR2 from the germline V gene are SGHDT and YYEEEE. This CDR3 is built from 12 residues. Trimming stripped 6 bases from V and 6 bases from J, with 10 bases between. CDR3: CASNIYGQPQHF. The CDR3 nucleotides are TGTGCCAGCAACATCTACGGTCAGCCCCAGCATTTT.

This sequence joins TRBV19 and TRBJ1-2, with unresolved D. V lost 6 bases, J lost 1 base, and 9 bases lay in between. Germline CDR1 and CDR2: LNHDA and SQIVND (reference sequence). The CDR3 contains 13 residues. In nucleotides, the CDR3 is TGTGCCAGTAGGGACGTCTTTAACTATGGCTACACCTTC. This gives the protein CASRDVFNYGYTF. The full variable domain, in which reference TRBV19 and TRBJ1-2 provide the parts outside the CDR3, is DGGITQSPKYLFRKEGQNVTLSCEQNLNHDAMYWYRQDPGQGLRLIYYSQIVNDFQKGDIAEGYSVSREKKESFPLTVTSAQKNPTAFYLCASRDVFNYGYTFGSGTRLTVV.

The chain couples TRBV20-1 to TRBJ2-5; D ambiguous. CDR3 length: 11 residues. V gave up 5 bases and J gave up 4 bases, with 8 bases separating them. Germline V lookup: CDR1 DFQATT, CDR2 SNEGSKA (reference sequence). The CDR3 sequence is CSAPWGETQYF. The DNA for the CDR3 is TGCAGTGCTCCCTGGGGAGAGACCCAGTACTTC.

In its sample, this clone was seen a few times. The V gene is TRBV28, the J gene TRBJ1-2; TRBD1 is a possible D gene (5 bases). The germline V gene encodes CDR1 MDHEN and CDR2 SYDVKM. This CDR3 is 13 amino acids long. With 10 bases removed from V and 5 bases from J, the gap between germline ends came to 17 bases. The chain's CDR3 is CATQDTEGYGYTF. CDR3 DNA: TGTGCCACCCAGGACACCGAAGGGTATGGCTACACCTTC.

The gene calls are TRBV7-2 and TRBJ1-5, with D possibly matching TRBD1 (5 bases). This CDR3 spans 12 amino acids. Germline V gene data show CDR1 as SGHTA and CDR2 as FQGNSA. Trimming left V 4 bases short and J 5 bases short, with 6 bases between. The CDR3 DNA sequence: TGTGCCAGCAGCTCGGGGGATCAGCCCCAGCATTTT. Translating gives CASSSGDQPQHF. Together with reference TRBV7-2 and TRBJ1-5, the CDR3 gives the full variable domain: GAGVSQSPSNKVTEKGKDVELRCDPISGHTALYWYRQSLGQGLEFLIYFQGNSAPDKSGLPSDRFSAERTGGSVSTLTIQRTQQEDSAVYLCASSSGDQPQHFGDGTRLSIL.

The gene calls are TRBV9 and TRBJ1-1; tentatively, D is TRBD1 (5 bases). CDR3 length equals 16 residues. V lost 4 bases, J lost 0 bases, and 16 bases lay in between. Germline V gives CDR1 SGDLS, CDR2 YYNGEE. The CDR3 here is CASSTKQETLNTEAFF. The CDR3 region has the DNA TGTGCCAGCAGCACGAAACAGGAAACCTTGAACACTGAAGCTTTCTTT.

This clone has a handful of counts. The J gene is TRBJ2-1, the V gene TRBV7-9, with D unresolved. Germline V gene sequence: CDR1 SEHNR, CDR2 FQNEAQ (reference sequence). V lost 1 base to trimming and J lost 8 bases, with 15 bases between them. This CDR3 has 15 residues. CDR3 sequence reads: CASSLGLGRVHEQFF. In nucleotides, the CDR3 is TGTGCCAGCAGCTTAGGGCTCGGAAGAGTGCATGAGCAGTTCTTC.

The rearrangement uses TRBV7-2 and TRBJ2-3; 9 positions agree with TRBD2. Germline assignment: CDR1 SGHTA and CDR2 FQGNSA. Losses at the gene ends were 3 bases for V and 5 bases for J; bases not matched to a gene: 3. The CDR3 runs to 14 residues. The CDR3 protein is CASSFQRGEDTQYF. Here the CDR3 DNA reads TGTGCCAGCAGCTTCCAGCGGGGGGAAGATACGCAGTATTTT.

This clone occurred a few times. The V and J genes are TRBV5-1 and TRBJ2-1; D is possibly TRBD1 (7 bases). Germline CDR1 is SGHRS and CDR2 is YFSETQ. The CDR3 spans 15 residues. The V end lost 4 bases, the J end lost 2 bases, and 13 bases lay between the germline ends. The DNA for the CDR3 is TGCGCCAGCAGCCTCACAGGGGAGGCCTACAATGAGCAGTTCTTC. Its protein product is CASSLTGEAYNEQFF.

This clone was seen more than once but under ten times. The chain couples TRBV6-6 to TRBJ1-1; D possibly corresponds to TRBD1 (5 bases). Trimming stripped 6 bases from V and 4 bases from J, with 21 bases between. The germline V gene encodes CDR1 MNHNY and CDR2 SVGAGI (reference sequence). The CDR3 extends over 16 amino acids. CDR3 sequence reads: CASRAREDRPGTEAFF. The CDR3 coding sequence is TGTGCCAGCAGGGCCAGGGAGGACCGCCCCGGCACTGAAGCTTTCTTT.

The sample holds one count of this clone. Other nucleotide sequences from this sample produce the same CDR3. The V and J genes are TRBV5-4 and TRBJ2-5; D remains ambiguous. Germline values: CDR1 SGHNT, CDR2 YYREEE (reference sequence). CDR3 size: 14 residues. The germline V and J ends were trimmed by 2 bases and 1 base, with 9 bases remaining between them. In DNA, the CDR3 is TGTGCCAGCAGCTTAGGGCTGGCCCAAGAGACCCAGTACTTC. It translates to CASSLGLAQETQYF.

The chain is built from TRBV29-1 and TRBJ1-6; no reliable D call. V was trimmed by 5 bases and J by 0 bases, leaving 5 bases between them. The germline V gene encodes CDR1 SQVTM and CDR2 ANQGSEA. This CDR3 comprises 13 residues. DNA for the CDR3: TGCAGCGTTTCTCCCTCCTATAATTCACCCCTCCACTTT. Its protein is CSVSPSYNSPLHF. The full variable domain, completed using reference TRBV29-1 and TRBJ1-6, is SAVISQKPSRDICQRGTSLTIQCQVDSQVTMMFWYRQQPGQSLTLIATANQGSEATYESGFVIDKFPISRPNLTFSTLTVSNMSPEDSSIYLCSVSPSYNSPLHFGNGTRLTVT.

This clone has just a few counts. The J gene is TRBJ1-1, the V gene TRBV4-3; 9 nucleotides match TRBD1. The CDR3 spans 15 residues. Germline values: CDR1 LGHNA, CDR2 YSLEER. Unmatched junction bases numbered 3, after V lost 4 bases and J lost 0 bases. For the CDR3, the DNA is TGCGCCAGCAGCCGAGGGACAGGGATGAACACTGAAGCTTTCTTT. Its protein is CASSRGTGMNTEAFF.

V and J are TRBV7-9 and TRBJ2-5; a possible D gene is TRBD1 (6 bases). This CDR3 is 13 amino acids long. CDR1 is SEHNR, CDR2 FQNEAQ, per germline (reference sequence). Between the trimmed V and J ends, which lost 5 bases and 4 bases, there was a span of 11 bases. In nucleotides, the CDR3 is TGTGCCAGCAGCCCCTGGGACACAGAGACCCAGTACTTC. It translates to CASSPWDTETQYF.

This clone was recorded only once. The chain has TRBV11-2 and TRBJ1-3; 8 bases map to TRBD1. V shed 5 bases and J 4 bases; nucleotides not matched to a gene: 4. CDR3 length: 14 amino acids. Germline V gene sequence: CDR1 SGHAT, CDR2 FQNNGV. CDR3: CASSVDRAGNTIYF. CDR3 in DNA: TGTGCCAGCAGCGTGGACAGGGCGGGAAACACCATATATTTT.

This chain joins TRBV7-2 and TRBJ1-1; D is possibly TRBD1 (5 bases). The CDR3 extends over 16 amino acids. Germline CDR1 is SGHTA and CDR2 is FQGNSA. V was trimmed by 1 base and J by 0 bases, leaving 12 bases between them. The DNA of the CDR3 is TGTGCCAGCAGCTTAGATGCGCAGGGAGTGAACACTGAAGCTTTCTTT. This translates into CASSLDAQGVNTEAFF.